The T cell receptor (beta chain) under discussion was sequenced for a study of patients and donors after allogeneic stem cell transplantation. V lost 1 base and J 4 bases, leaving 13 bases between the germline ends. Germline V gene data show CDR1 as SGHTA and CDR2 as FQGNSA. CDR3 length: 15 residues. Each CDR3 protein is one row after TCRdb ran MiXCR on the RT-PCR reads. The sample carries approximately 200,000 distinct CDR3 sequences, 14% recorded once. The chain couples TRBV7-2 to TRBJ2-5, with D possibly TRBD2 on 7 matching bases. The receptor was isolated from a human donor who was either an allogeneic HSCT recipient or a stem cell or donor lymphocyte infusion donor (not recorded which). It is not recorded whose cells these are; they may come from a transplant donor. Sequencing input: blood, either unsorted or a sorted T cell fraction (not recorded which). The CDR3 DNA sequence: TGTGCCAGCAGCTTAGGTTTCGGGGGGCGAGAGACCCAGTACTTC. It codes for CASSLGFGGRETQYF.